Shown below are 9 T cell receptor beta chains from a single sample sequenced in a study of cytomegalovirus exposure and HLA in healthy donors. Use of 60 Vbeta and 13 Jbeta primers characterized the PCR. Repertoires were generated with immunoSEQ multiplex PCR, while TCRdb's copy carries only in-frame clones and drops some. The sample has about 130,000 clones, just over 75% seen once. The specimen was PBMCs. These receptors were collected from a woman aged 45-59 years in good health and CMV-seronegative.

The chain recombines TRBV18 with TRBJ1-4; the match to TRBD1 covers 8 bases. V trimming: 1 base; J trimming: 7 bases; junction bases outside the gene matches: 5. The CDR3 covers 15 residues. Germline V gene sequence: CDR1 KGHSH, CDR2 LQKENI. CDR3 sequence (DNA): TGTGCCAGCTCACCACTCGGACAGGGCGTTGAAAAACTGTTTTTT. This encodes CASSPLGQGVEKLFF.

V usage is TRBV14 and J usage is TRBJ2-6; no definite D call. Germline CDR1 reads SGHDN; CDR2 reads FVKESK. The CDR3 spans 14 residues. V gave up 4 bases and J gave up 5 bases, with 9 bases separating them. The CDR3 protein is CASSPPGRANVLTF. DNA of the CDR3: TGTGCCAGCAGCCCACCCGGTCGGGCCAACGTCCTGACTTTC.

V gene TRBV7-2 combines with J gene TRBJ2-5; TRBD1 aligns across 8 bases. Germline trimming cut 4 bases from V and 5 bases from J; bases unmatched to any gene: 12. CDR1 is SGHTA and CDR2 is FQGNSA in the germline V gene. The CDR3 consists of 16 residues. CDR3: CASSSAAGTGSETQYF. The CDR3 bases are TGTGCCAGCAGCTCCGCCGCCGGGACAGGATCGGAGACCCAGTACTTC.

This clone was seen only once. The V gene is TRBV18, the J gene TRBJ2-3, with D maybe TRBD2 (6 bases). The V end lost 4 bases, the J end lost 2 bases, and 13 bases lay between the germline ends. This CDR3 comprises 15 residues. Germline CDR1 reads KGHSH; CDR2 reads LQKENI. The CDR3: CASSLAGGYTDTQYF. As DNA, the CDR3 is TGTGCCAGCTCACTTGCCGGGGGATACACAGATACGCAGTATTTT.

The chain links TRBV30 to TRBJ2-7; tentatively, D is TRBD1 (8 bases). Germline V CDR1 and CDR2: GTSNPN, SVGIG (reference sequence). The CDR3 contains 16 residues. Trimming left V 7 bases short and J 5 bases short, with 27 bases between. As DNA, the CDR3 is TGTGCCTCGGACAGGGCTTCGCGCGGGAGTCCCCACGAGCAGTACTTC. It translates to CASDRASRGSPHEQYF.

The J gene is TRBJ2-2, the V gene TRBV7-9, with 12 bases lining up with TRBD1. The germline V gene has CDR1 SEHNR and CDR2 FQNEAQ (reference sequence). The ends lost 4 bases at V and 6 bases at J; junction bases unmatched: 6. The CDR3 has 16 residues. The DNA of the CDR3 is TGTGCCAGCAGCTCGAGGGGGACAGGGGGCTCCGGGGAGCTGTTTTTT. Its protein product is CASSSRGTGGSGELFF.

The V gene is TRBV28, the J gene TRBJ2-7, with 9 bases lining up with TRBD2. V shed 1 base and J 0 bases; nucleotides not matched to a gene: 7. Germline V gene lookup returns CDR1 MDHEN and CDR2 SYDVKM. This CDR3 has 17 amino acids. Here the CDR3 DNA reads TGTGCCAGCAGTTTATCCGCGGGAGGGCCCCACTCCTACGAGCAGTACTTC. It translates to CASSLSAGGPHSYEQYF.

There are a few counts of this clone. The chain has TRBV19 and TRBJ2-1, with TRBD2 matching 12 bases. The V gene end was trimmed by 4 bases and the J gene end by 0 bases; junction bases not matched to a gene: 4. CDR3 length equals 17 residues. Germline assignment: CDR1 LNHDA and CDR2 SQIVND (reference sequence). The CDR3 coding sequence is TGTGCCAGTAGTACCCTGACTAGCGGGAGCTCCTACAATGAGCAGTTCTTC. It encodes CASSTLTSGSSYNEQFF. The full variable domain, rest sourced from reference TRBV19 and TRBJ2-1, is DGGITQSPKYLFRKEGQNVTLSCEQNLNHDAMYWYRQDPGQGLRLIYYSQIVNDFQKGDIAEGYSVSREKKESFPLTVTSAQKNPTAFYLCASSTLTSGSSYNEQFFGPGTRLTVL.

This clone was detected only once. The chain employs TRBV25-1 and TRBJ2-7; TRBD1 matches at 11 bases. The CDR3 loop spans 14 amino acids. Germline V gene lookup returns CDR1 MGHDK and CDR2 SYGVNS. The ends lost 4 bases at V and 3 bases at J; junction bases unmatched: 2. The CDR3 spells CASSAGTGGYEQYF. Here the CDR3 DNA reads TGTGCCAGCAGTGCCGGGACAGGGGGCTACGAGCAGTACTTC.